What follows are 4 T cell receptor beta chains derived from one specimen sequenced in a study of cytomegalovirus exposure and HLA in healthy donors. PCR employed 60 Vbeta and 13 Jbeta primers. The repertoire was sequenced with immunoSEQ multiplex PCR; TCRdb's copy has only in-frame clones and lacks some. The sample lists about 200,000 clones, just under 70% occurring once. The sequencing sample was made of PBMCs. The receptors were sampled from a man aged 40-55 years in good health and CMV-seropositive.

This clone was detected a few times. The J gene is TRBJ1-3, the V gene TRBV7-9, with 7 nucleotides matching TRBD1. Looked up from germline, CDR1 is SEHNR and CDR2 is FQNEAQ (reference sequence). This CDR3 comprises 11 residues. Trimming took 5 bases from V and 8 from J; bases not matched to a gene: 0. The CDR3 is CASSQGDTIYF. The CDR3, as DNA: TGTGCCAGCAGCCAGGGGGACACCATATATTTT.

The gene calls are TRBV7-9 and TRBJ1-2, with 8 bases that match TRBD1. The CDR3 contains 16 residues. The V gene end was trimmed by 2 bases and the J gene end by 4 bases; junction bases not matched to a gene: 9. CDR1 and CDR2 from the germline V gene are SEHNR and FQNEAQ (reference sequence). CDR3 nucleotides: TGTGCCAGCAGCTTACAGGACAGGGCCCTCAGCTATGGCTACACCTTC. It translates to CASSLQDRALSYGYTF.

The rearrangement uses TRBV19 and TRBJ2-1, with 7 bases aligning to TRBD1. This CDR3 contains 14 residues. Germline V gene sequence: CDR1 LNHDA, CDR2 SQIVND (reference sequence). V shed 3 bases and J 11 bases; nucleotides not matched to a gene: 10. CDR3 region: CASSMVATGMQQFF. DNA for the CDR3: TGTGCCAGTAGTATGGTGGCGACAGGGATGCAGCAGTTCTTC.

This chain uses TRBV6-5 with TRBJ2-5; D is uncertain. Germline CDR1 MNHEY, CDR2 SVGAGI. This CDR3 contains 14 residues. The V end lost 6 bases, the J end lost 0 bases, and 11 bases lay between the germline ends. CDR3 DNA sequence: TGTGCCAGCAGCTTCGACACGTACCAAGAGACCCAGTACTTC. It yields the protein CASSFDTYQETQYF.